A single sample gave rise to the 26 T cell receptor beta chains below, sequenced in a study of CD8 T cells in Susac syndrome. Reverse transcription of roughly 0.5 to 1 ug RNA was carried out with random hexamers. TCRdb analysed the immunoSEQ multiplex PCR reads with MiXCR anew, one entry per CDR3 protein. The sample lists about 200,000 distinct CDR3 sequences; roughly 90% were seen once. Sequencing used CD4+ T cells from PBMCs. The receptor source for this set is a human donor with Susac syndrome.

The chain links TRBV20-1 to TRBJ2-2; D is uncertain. The CDR3 extends over 12 amino acids. Per the germline V gene, CDR1 is DFQATT and CDR2 is SNEGSKA (reference sequence). Deletions cut 1 base from V and 0 bases from J, with 0 bases between. CDR3: CSARANTGELFF. The CDR3 DNA reads TGCAGTGCTAGAGCGAACACCGGGGAGCTGTTTTTT.

The gene calls are TRBV15 and TRBJ2-1, with D unresolved. Germline assignment: CDR1 LNHNV and CDR2 YYDKDF (reference sequence). The CDR3 loop spans 16 amino acids. V was shortened by 5 bases and J by 0 bases, with 14 bases between the two germline ends. The CDR3 here is CATSRALTSSYNEQFF. The CDR3 bases are TGTGCCACCAGCCGGGCACTTACAAGCTCCTACAATGAGCAGTTCTTC.

The rearrangement links TRBV20-1 to TRBJ2-2, with D unclear. Germline assignment: CDR1 DFQATT and CDR2 SNEGSKA (reference sequence). The CDR3 runs 14 residues. Trimming removed 1 base from V and 4 bases from J, with 10 bases in between. CDR3 in amino acids: CSARVLVSTGELFF. The CDR3 DNA reads TGCAGTGCTAGAGTTCTGGTTAGCACCGGGGAGCTGTTTTTT.

CDR3 sequence: CASKPGGNRGTQYF. CDR3 DNA: TGTGCCAGCAAACCCGGGGGAAATAGAGGTACGCAGTATTTT. This sequence joins TRBV27 and TRBJ2-3, with a weak D call TRBD2 (6 bases). Germline V gene lookup returns CDR1 MNHEY and CDR2 SMNVEV (reference sequence). There are 14 residues in the CDR3. Trimming cost V 7 bases and J 8 bases, with 19 bases left between them.

This rearrangement joins TRBV20-1 to TRBJ1-1; a weak D match, TRBD1 (5 bases). Trimming took off 5 bases at V and 5 bases at J, with 15 bases between the two ends. This CDR3 contains 13 residues. Germline V gene lookup returns CDR1 DFQATT and CDR2 SNEGSKA (reference sequence). Here the CDR3 reads CSAWTPGGTEAFF. CDR3 bases: TGCAGTGCTTGGACCCCCGGGGGAACTGAAGCTTTCTTT.

V and J are TRBV20-1 and TRBJ2-7; D is uncertain. Trimming removed 4 bases from V and 3 bases from J, with 22 bases in between. This CDR3 contains 16 residues. CDR1 is DFQATT and CDR2 is SNEGSKA in the germline V gene (reference sequence). In DNA form, the CDR3 reads TGCAGTGCTACTGGTCCTGTGACACACGGTTACTACGAGCAGTACTTC. Its protein is CSATGPVTHGYYEQYF.

This chain's CDR3 is CASRPGGPDTQYF. DNA for the CDR3: TGTGCCAGTAGGCCTGGGGGCCCAGATACGCAGTATTTT. The V and J genes are TRBV19 and TRBJ2-3, with D perhaps TRBD1 (6 bases). Trimming removed 6 bases at V and 4 bases at J, with 11 bases between. This CDR3 is built from 13 residues. Germline V gives CDR1 LNHDA, CDR2 SQIVND (reference sequence).

This chain connects TRBV6-5 to TRBJ2-7; D remains ambiguous. Germline CDR1 reads MNHEY; CDR2 reads SVGAGI. This CDR3 has 12 amino acids. Between the trimmed V and J ends, which lost 8 bases and 3 bases, there was a span of 11 bases. The CDR3 loop reads CASRNNNYEQYF. The CDR3, as DNA: TGTGCCAGCCGTAACAATAACTACGAGCAGTACTTC.

This chain connects TRBV4-1 to TRBJ1-1; tentative D call: TRBD1 (5 bases). V lost 2 bases and J lost 0, with 7 bases in between. The CDR3 sequence is 14 residues long. Germline assignment: CDR1 MGHRA and CDR2 YSYEKL. The CDR3 coding sequence is TGCGCCAGCAGCCAACAGGGCATGAACACTGAAGCTTTCTTT. It encodes CASSQQGMNTEAFF.

V is TRBV28 and J is TRBJ2-1; 9 nucleotides line up with TRBD2. Germline values: CDR1 MDHEN, CDR2 SYDVKM. This CDR3 spans 18 amino acids. The ends lost 1 base at V and 2 bases at J; junction bases unmatched: 9. This CDR3 reads CASSLSGLAGRAYNEQFF. The CDR3 bases are TGTGCCAGCAGTTTATCTGGCCTAGCGGGGAGAGCCTACAATGAGCAGTTCTTC. Supplemented by reference TRBV28 and TRBJ2-1, the full variable domain reads DVKVTQSSRYLVKRTGEKVFLECVQDMDHENMFWYRQDPGLGLRLIYFSYDVKMKEKGDIPEGYSVSREKKERFSLILESASTNQTSMYLCASSLSGLAGRAYNEQFFGPGTRLTVL.

The CDR3 DNA follows: TGTGCCAGTAGCGAGCCCAATGAGCAGTTCTTC. It is translated as CASSEPNEQFF. The V and J genes are TRBV12-3 or TRBV12-4 and TRBJ2-1; a weak D match, TRBD2 (5 bases). Trimming took off 9 bases at V and 6 bases at J, with 9 bases between the two ends. The CDR3 consists of 11 residues.

The rearrangement links TRBV20-1 to TRBJ2-2, with 9 bases matching TRBD2. The CDR3 runs 19 residues. From germline, CDR1 is DFQATT and CDR2 SNEGSKA (reference sequence). J was trimmed by 1 base and V by 1 base; bases with no gene match: 13. CDR3 protein: CSARAGSYGLAWNTGELFF. In nucleotides, the CDR3 is TGCAGTGCTAGAGCGGGATCGTATGGACTAGCGTGGAACACCGGGGAGCTGTTTTTT.

The V gene is TRBV18, the J gene TRBJ2-3; TRBD2 matches 11 bases. Germline assignment: CDR1 KGHSH and CDR2 LQKENI. CDR3 length: 14 amino acids. V dropped 3 bases and J dropped 6; count of bases not matched to a gene: 2. CDR3 protein: CASSPASGRDTQYF. The DNA for the CDR3 is TGTGCCAGCTCACCTGCTAGCGGGAGGGATACGCAGTATTTT.

V usage is TRBV28 and J usage is TRBJ2-3; D is ambiguous. CDR1 MDHEN and CDR2 SYDVKM come from the germline V gene. CDR3 size: 11 residues. The ends were cut back, 5 bases at V and 5 bases at J, with 5 bases in the middle. CDR3 protein: CASSRRDTQYF. CDR3 nucleotide sequence: TGTGCCAGCAGTCGTCGAGATACGCAGTATTTT.

This chain links TRBV19 with TRBJ1-1; no clear D gene. V was trimmed by 3 bases and J by 1 base, leaving 9 bases between them. The CDR3 is 14 residues long. Germline CDR1 and CDR2: LNHDA and SQIVND (reference sequence). CDR3 nucleotide sequence: TGTGCCAGTAGTATTAAAGGGCGGAACACTGAAGCTTTCTTT. This translates into CASSIKGRNTEAFF.

For this clonotype: A junction boundary mismatches the germline segment, possibly from a read error. This rearrangement joins TRBV9 to TRBJ2-5, with 10 nucleotides matching TRBD2. Germline V gene data show CDR1 as SGDLS and CDR2 as YYNGEE. The CDR3 consists of 13 residues. The CDR3 DNA reads as TGTGCCAGCAACGTAGCGGGGGGAGAGACCCAGTACTTC. Its translation is CASNVAGGETQYF.

This chain uses TRBV20-1 with TRBJ1-4; a weak D match, TRBD1 (5 bases). This CDR3 is 13 amino acids long. Germline V CDR1 and CDR2: DFQATT, SNEGSKA (reference sequence). With 5 bases removed from V and 7 bases from J, the gap between germline ends came to 14 bases. CDR3 in DNA: TGCAGTGCTGCGGGGGGGGTGACTGAAAAACTGTTTTTT. It encodes CSAAGGVTEKLFF.

This rearrangement joins TRBV6-1 to TRBJ1-4; no clear D gene. The V end lost 6 bases, the J end lost 0 bases, and 5 bases lay between the germline ends. Germline V lookup: CDR1 MNHNS, CDR2 SASEGT. This CDR3 spans 13 amino acids. CDR3 in amino acids: CASRDATNEKLFF. The CDR3 nucleotides read TGTGCCAGCAGAGACGCAACTAATGAAAAACTGTTTTTT.

This clonotype was seen just once. The V call is TRBV18, the J call TRBJ1-1; D is uncertain. Germline V gives CDR1 KGHSH, CDR2 LQKENI. CDR3 size: 15 residues. V lost 2 bases and J lost 0, with 10 bases in between. The chain's CDR3 is CASSPYTDLNTEAFF. Here the CDR3 DNA reads TGTGCCAGCTCACCATACACAGACTTGAACACTGAAGCTTTCTTT. Drawing the rest from reference TRBV18 and TRBJ1-1, the complete variable domain is NAGVMQNPRHLVRRRGQEARLRCSPMKGHSHVYWYRQLPEEGLKFMVYLQKENIIDESGMPKERFSAEFPKEGPSILRIQQVVRGDSAAYFCASSPYTDLNTEAFFGQGTRLTVV.

The chain recombines TRBV20-1 with TRBJ1-1; no clear D. V was trimmed by 0 bases and J by 4 bases, leaving 9 bases between them. Germline CDR1 and CDR2: DFQATT and SNEGSKA (reference sequence). This CDR3 comprises 13 residues. CDR3 coding DNA: TGCAGTGCTAGAGAGGCCGGGAGCACTGAAGCTTTCTTT. Encoded protein: CSAREAGSTEAFF.

The rearrangement joins TRBV30 to TRBJ2-3; TRBD1 or TRBD2 may be the D gene (6 bases each). CDR1 and CDR2 (germline): GTSNPN, SVGIG (reference sequence). CDR3 length: 12 residues. The V end lost 2 bases, the J end lost 5 bases, and 8 bases lay between the germline ends. This CDR3 is CAWSKGGDTQYF. CDR3 in DNA: TGTGCCTGGAGTAAGGGGGGAGATACGCAGTATTTT. Based on the CDR3 plus reference TRBV30 and TRBJ2-3, the full variable domain is SQTIHQWPATLVQPVGSPLSLECTVEGTSNPNLYWYRQAAGRGLQLLFYSVGIGQISSEVPQNLSASRPQDRQFILSSKKLLLSDSGFYLCAWSKGGDTQYFGPGTRLTVL.

The V call is TRBV12-3 or TRBV12-4, the J call TRBJ1-1, with D uncertain. V was shortened by 6 bases and J by 1 base, with 15 bases between the two germline ends. The CDR3 runs to 15 residues. The CDR3 DNA reads TGTGCCAGCAGCTCTCTCGAAGAAGGGAACACTGAAGCTTTCTTT. This encodes CASSSLEEGNTEAFF.

V is TRBV4-1 and J is TRBJ1-1; no clear D. CDR3 size: 14 residues. The ends were cut back, 1 base at V and 1 base at J, with 7 bases in the middle. The V gene's germline CDR1 is MGHRA and CDR2 YSYEKL. The CDR3 sequence is CASSQGVWNTEAFF. The CDR3 coding sequence is TGCGCCAGCAGCCAAGGTGTCTGGAACACTGAAGCTTTCTTT.

V gene TRBV4-1 combines with J gene TRBJ2-7, with D unclear. V was pared by 0 bases and J by 6 bases, with 12 bases between. The CDR3 totals 14 residues. Germline-derived CDR1 and CDR2 are MGHRA and YSYEKL. CDR3 amino acids: CASSQDFSVREQYF. CDR3 nucleotides: TGCGCCAGCAGCCAAGATTTCAGTGTCCGCGAGCAGTACTTC.

V gene TRBV18 combines with J gene TRBJ1-4; D is uncertain. The CDR3 has 14 residues. Germline loops: CDR1 KGHSH, CDR2 LQKENI. V was cut by 2 bases and J by 5 bases, with 9 bases left in between. CDR3 DNA: TGTGCCAGCTCACCAGTCCTCGGGAATGAAAAACTGTTTTTT. The encoded protein is CASSPVLGNEKLFF.

V gene TRBV3-1 combines with J gene TRBJ2-2; D call uncertain. V lost 7 bases, J lost 2 bases, and 11 bases lay in between. Germline-derived CDR1 and CDR2 are LGHDT and YNNKEL (reference sequence). The CDR3 is made up of 14 amino acids. In DNA form, the CDR3 reads TGTGCCAGCACCTCACAAGTAAACACCGGGGAGCTGTTTTTT. As protein: CASTSQVNTGELFF.